This record covers a single TCR beta chain. Its specificity is unknown. The study ran its PCR with 60 Vbeta and 13 Jbeta primers. Some clones are missing from TCRdb's copy, which holds only in-frame ones; the method was immunoSEQ multiplex PCR. The sample lists 150,000 or so clones; approximately 69% were seen once. The data derive from a study of cytomegalovirus exposure and HLA in healthy donors. Study outcomes and limitations: Earlier findings revealed that most TCR beta V segments proved productive either about 87% or about 30% of the time. Researchers had no immune exposure information except CMV serostatus available.

The V and J ends lost 1 base and 7 bases, in that order; junction bases with no gene match: 5. Germline V gene sequence: CDR1 SEHNR, CDR2 FQNEAQ (reference sequence). There are 14 residues in the CDR3. The V and J genes are TRBV7-9 and TRBJ2-7; 9 bases fit TRBD1. The clonotype comes from a young man in good health and CMV-seronegative. Sample: PBMCs. The CDR3 is CASSLEGQGSEQYF. CDR3 DNA: TGTGCCAGCAGCTTAGAGGGACAGGGTTCGGAGCAGTACTTC.